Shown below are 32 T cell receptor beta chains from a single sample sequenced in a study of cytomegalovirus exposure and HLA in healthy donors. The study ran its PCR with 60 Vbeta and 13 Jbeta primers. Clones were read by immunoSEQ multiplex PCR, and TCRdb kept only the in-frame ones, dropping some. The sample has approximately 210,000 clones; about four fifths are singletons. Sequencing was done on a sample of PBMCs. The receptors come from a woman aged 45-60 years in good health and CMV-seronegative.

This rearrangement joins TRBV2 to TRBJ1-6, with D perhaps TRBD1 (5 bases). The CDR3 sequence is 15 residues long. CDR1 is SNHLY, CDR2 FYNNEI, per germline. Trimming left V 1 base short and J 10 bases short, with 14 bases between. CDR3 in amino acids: CASSEDHRLGSPLHF. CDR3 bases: TGTGCCAGCAGTGAAGATCACAGGTTGGGCTCACCCCTCCACTTT.

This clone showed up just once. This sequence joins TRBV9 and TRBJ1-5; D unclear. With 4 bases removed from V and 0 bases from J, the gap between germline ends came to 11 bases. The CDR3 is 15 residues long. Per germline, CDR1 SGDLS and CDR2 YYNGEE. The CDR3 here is CASSKTGSSNQPQHF. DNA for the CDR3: TGTGCCAGCAGCAAAACGGGATCTAGCAATCAGCCCCAGCATTTT. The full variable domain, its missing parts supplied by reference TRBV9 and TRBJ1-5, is DSGVTQTPKHLITATGQRVTLRCSPRSGDLSVYWYQQSLDQGLQFLIQYYNGEERAKGNILERFSAQQFPDLHSELNLSSLELGDSALYFCASSKTGSSNQPQHFGDGTRLSIL.

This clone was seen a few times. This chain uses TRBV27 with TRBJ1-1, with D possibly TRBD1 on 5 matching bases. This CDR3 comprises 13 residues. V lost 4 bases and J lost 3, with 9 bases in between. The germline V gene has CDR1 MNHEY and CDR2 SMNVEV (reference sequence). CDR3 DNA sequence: TGTGCCAGCAGTTCAGCCAGGGACACTGAAGCTTTCTTT. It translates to CASSSARDTEAFF.

The CDR3 DNA follows: TGTGCCAGCAGCTCGACAGGGGGCAGGGCCGGGGAGCAGTTCTTC. Its translation: CASSSTGGRAGEQFF. This rearrangement joins TRBV7-9 to TRBJ2-1; TRBD1 matches 10 bases. With 4 bases clipped from V and 10 bases from J, the junction kept 10 bases outside the gene matches. The CDR3 covers 15 residues. Germline V gives CDR1 SEHNR, CDR2 FQNEAQ (reference sequence).

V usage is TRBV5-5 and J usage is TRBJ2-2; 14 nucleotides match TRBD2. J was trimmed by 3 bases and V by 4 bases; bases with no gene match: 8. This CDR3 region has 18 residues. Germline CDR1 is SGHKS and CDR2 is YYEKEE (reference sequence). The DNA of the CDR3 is TGTGCCAGCAGCGAGGGACTAGCGGGGGCCCCGCACACCGGGGAGCTGTTTTTT. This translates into CASSEGLAGAPHTGELFF.

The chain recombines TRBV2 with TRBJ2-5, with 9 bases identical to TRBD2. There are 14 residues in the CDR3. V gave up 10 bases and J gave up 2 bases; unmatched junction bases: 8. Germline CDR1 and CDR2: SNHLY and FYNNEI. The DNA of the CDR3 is TGTGCCACCTCGGCTAGCGGGGTTCAAGAGACCCAGTACTTC. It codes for CATSASGVQETQYF.

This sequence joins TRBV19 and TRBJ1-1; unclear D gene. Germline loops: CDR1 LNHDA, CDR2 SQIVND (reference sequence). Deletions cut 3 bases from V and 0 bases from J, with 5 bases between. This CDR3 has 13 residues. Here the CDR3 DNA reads TGTGCCAGTAGTATTTATCTGAACACTGAAGCTTTCTTT. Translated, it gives CASSIYLNTEAFF.

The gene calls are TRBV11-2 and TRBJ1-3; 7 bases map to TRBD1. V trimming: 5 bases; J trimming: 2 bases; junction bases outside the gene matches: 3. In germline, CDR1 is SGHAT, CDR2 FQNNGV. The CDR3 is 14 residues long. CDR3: CASSPGTAGNTIYF. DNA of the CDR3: TGTGCCAGCAGCCCCGGGACAGCTGGAAACACCATATATTTT.

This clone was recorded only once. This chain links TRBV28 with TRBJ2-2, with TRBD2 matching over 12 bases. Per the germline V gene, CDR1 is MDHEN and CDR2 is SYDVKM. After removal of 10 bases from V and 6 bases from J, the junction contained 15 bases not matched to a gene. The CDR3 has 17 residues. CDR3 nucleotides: TGTGCCACCCTCGGGCTAGCGGGAGGGCCAAAGTCCGGGGAGCTGTTTTTT. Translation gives CATLGLAGGPKSGELFF.

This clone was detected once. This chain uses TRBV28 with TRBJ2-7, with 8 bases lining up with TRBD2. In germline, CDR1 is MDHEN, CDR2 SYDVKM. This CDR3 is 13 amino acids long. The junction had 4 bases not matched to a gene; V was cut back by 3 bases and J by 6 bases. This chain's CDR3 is CASSLGLVLEQYF. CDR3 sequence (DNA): TGTGCCAGCAGTTTGGGACTAGTTCTCGAGCAGTACTTC.

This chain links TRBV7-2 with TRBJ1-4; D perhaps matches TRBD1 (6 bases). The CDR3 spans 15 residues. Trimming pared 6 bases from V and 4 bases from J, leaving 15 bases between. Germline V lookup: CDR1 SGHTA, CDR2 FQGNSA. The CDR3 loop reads CASSFLPGHNEKLFF. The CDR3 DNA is TGTGCCAGCAGTTTCCTCCCGGGACATAATGAAAAACTGTTTTTT.

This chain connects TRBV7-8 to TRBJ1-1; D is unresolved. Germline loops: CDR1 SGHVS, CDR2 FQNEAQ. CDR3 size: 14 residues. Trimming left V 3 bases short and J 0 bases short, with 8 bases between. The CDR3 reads CASSFFQVNTEAFF. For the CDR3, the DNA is TGTGCCAGCAGCTTCTTTCAGGTGAACACTGAAGCTTTCTTT.

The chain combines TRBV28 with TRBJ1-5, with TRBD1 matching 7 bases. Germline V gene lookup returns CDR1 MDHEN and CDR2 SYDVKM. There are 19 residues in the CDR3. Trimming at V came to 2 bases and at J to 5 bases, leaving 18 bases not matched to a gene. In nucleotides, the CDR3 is TGTGCCAGCAGTTTACGCCGGACAGGAGTCTTTACCATAGATCAGCCCCAGCATTTT. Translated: CASSLRRTGVFTIDQPQHF.

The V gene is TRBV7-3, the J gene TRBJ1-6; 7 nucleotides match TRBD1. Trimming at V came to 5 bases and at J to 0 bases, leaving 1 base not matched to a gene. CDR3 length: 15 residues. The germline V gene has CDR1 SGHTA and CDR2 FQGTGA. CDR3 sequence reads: CASSRQGSYNSPLHF. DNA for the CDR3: TGTGCCAGCAGCAGACAGGGCTCCTATAATTCACCCCTCCACTTT.

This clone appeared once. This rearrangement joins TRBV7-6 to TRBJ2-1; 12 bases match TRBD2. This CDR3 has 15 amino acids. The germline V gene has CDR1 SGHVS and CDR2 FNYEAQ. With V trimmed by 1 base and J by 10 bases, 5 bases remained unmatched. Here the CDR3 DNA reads TGTGCCAGCAGCTTAGATCGGACTAGCGGGATAGAGCAGTTCTTC. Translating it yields CASSLDRTSGIEQFF.

The CDR3 DNA reads as TGTGCCAGCAGCTCCCGTAAGGGCGGGCTTTCTGGAAACACCATATATTTT. Translating it yields CASSSRKGGLSGNTIYF. V gene TRBV7-2 combines with J gene TRBJ1-3; D remains unclear. The V and J ends lost 4 bases and 1 base respectively, with 17 bases between them. The CDR3 covers 17 residues. The V gene's germline CDR1 is SGHTA and CDR2 FQGNSA.

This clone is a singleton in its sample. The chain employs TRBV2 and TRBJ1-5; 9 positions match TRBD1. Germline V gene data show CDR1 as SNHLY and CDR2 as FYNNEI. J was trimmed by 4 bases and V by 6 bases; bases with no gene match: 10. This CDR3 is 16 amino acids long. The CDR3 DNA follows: TGTGCCAGCAGCGCTCAACAGGGGGCAGGTAATCAGCCCCAGCATTTT. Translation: CASSAQQGAGNQPQHF.

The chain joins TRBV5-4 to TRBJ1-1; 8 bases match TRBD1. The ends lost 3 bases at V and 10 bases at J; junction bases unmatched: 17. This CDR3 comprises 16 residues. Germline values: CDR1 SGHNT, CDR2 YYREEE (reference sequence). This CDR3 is CASSSPLGQGARGAFF. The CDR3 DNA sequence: TGTGCCAGCAGCTCCCCCCTGGGGCAGGGGGCGCGGGGAGCTTTCTTT.

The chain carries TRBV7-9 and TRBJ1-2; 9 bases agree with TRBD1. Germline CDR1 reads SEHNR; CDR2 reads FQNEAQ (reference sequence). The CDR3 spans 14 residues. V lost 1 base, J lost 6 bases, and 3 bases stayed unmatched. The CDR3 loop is CASSLDRDRDGYTF. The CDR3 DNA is TGTGCCAGCAGCTTAGACCGGGACAGGGATGGCTACACCTTC. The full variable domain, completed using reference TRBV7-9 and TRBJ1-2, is DTGVSQNPRHKITKRGQNVTFRCDPISEHNRLYWYRQTLGQGPEFLTYFQNEAQLEKSRLLSDRFSAERPKGSFSTLEIQRTEQGDSAMYLCASSLDRDRDGYTFGSGTRLTVV.

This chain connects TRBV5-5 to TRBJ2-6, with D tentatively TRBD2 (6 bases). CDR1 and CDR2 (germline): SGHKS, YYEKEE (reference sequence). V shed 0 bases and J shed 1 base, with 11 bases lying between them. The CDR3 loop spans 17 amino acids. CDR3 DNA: TGTGCCAGCAGCTTGGCGGGGGATAAATCTGGGGCCAACGTCCTGACTTTC. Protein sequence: CASSLAGDKSGANVLTF.

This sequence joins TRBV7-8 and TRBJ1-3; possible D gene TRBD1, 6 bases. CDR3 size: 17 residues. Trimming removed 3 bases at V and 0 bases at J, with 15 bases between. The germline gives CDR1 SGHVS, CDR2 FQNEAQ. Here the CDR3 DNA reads TGTGCCAGCAGCTTTCAAACCCCAGGGGCCTCTGGAAACACCATATATTTT. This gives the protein CASSFQTPGASGNTIYF.

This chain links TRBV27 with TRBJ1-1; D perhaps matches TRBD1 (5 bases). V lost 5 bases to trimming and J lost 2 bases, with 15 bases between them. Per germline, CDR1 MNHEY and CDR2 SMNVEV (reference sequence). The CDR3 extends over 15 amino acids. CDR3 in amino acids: CASSLLRAANTEAFF. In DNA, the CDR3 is TGTGCCAGCAGTCTTCTCAGGGCGGCTAACACTGAAGCTTTCTTT.

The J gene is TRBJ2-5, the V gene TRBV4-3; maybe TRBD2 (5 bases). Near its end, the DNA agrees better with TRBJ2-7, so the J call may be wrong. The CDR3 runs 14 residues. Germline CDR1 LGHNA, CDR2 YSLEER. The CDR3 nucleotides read TGCGCCAGCAGCCAAGATCTAGCTACCTACGAGCAGTACTTC. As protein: CASSQDLATYEQYF.

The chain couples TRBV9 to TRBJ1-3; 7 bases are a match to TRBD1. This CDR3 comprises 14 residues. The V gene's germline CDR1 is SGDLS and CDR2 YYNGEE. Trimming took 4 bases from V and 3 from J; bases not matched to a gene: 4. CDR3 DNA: TGTGCCAGCAGCCCCCGGGACAGTGGAAACACCATATATTTT. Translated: CASSPRDSGNTIYF.

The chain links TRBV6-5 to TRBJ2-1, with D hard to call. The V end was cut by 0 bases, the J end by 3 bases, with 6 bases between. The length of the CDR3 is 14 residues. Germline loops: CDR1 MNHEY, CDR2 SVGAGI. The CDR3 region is CASSYSGLYNEQFF. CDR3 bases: TGTGCCAGCAGTTACTCGGGCCTCTACAATGAGCAGTTCTTC.

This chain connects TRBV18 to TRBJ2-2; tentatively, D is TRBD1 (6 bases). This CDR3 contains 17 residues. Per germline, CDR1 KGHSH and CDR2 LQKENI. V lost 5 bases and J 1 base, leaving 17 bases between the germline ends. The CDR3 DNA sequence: TGTGCCAGCTCAGCTCTATACAGGGAAAAGAACACCGGGGAGCTGTTTTTT. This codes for CASSALYREKNTGELFF.

The CDR3 sequence is CASSLALAGGQGEQYF. The DNA for the CDR3 is TGTGCCAGCAGCTTAGCTCTAGCGGGGGGGCAAGGCGAGCAGTACTTC. The chain is built from TRBV7-8 and TRBJ2-7; 12 nucleotides line up with TRBD2. CDR1 and CDR2 from the germline V gene are SGHVS and FQNEAQ. The CDR3 length is 16 residues. Losses at the gene ends were 0 bases for V and 6 bases for J; bases not matched to a gene: 6.

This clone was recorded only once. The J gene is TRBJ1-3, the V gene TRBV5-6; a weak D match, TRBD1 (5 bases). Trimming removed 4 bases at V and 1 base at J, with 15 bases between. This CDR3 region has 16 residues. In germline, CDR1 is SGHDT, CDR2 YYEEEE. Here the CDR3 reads CASSMLGKGSGNTIYF. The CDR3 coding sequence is TGTGCCAGCAGCATGCTCGGCAAGGGGTCTGGAAACACCATATATTTT. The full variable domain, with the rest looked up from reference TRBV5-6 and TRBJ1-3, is DAGVTQSPTHLIKTRGQQVTLRCSPKSGHDTVSWYQQALGQGPQFIFQYYEEEERQRGNFPDRFSGHQFPNYSSELNVNALLLGDSALYLCASSMLGKGSGNTIYFGEGSWLTVV.

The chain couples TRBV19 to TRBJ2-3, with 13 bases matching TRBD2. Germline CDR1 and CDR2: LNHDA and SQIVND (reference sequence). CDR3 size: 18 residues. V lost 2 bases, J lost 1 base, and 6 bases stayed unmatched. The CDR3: CASSITSGGAKGTDTQYF. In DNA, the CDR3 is TGTGCCAGTAGTATAACTAGCGGGGGGGCAAAAGGCACAGATACGCAGTATTTT.

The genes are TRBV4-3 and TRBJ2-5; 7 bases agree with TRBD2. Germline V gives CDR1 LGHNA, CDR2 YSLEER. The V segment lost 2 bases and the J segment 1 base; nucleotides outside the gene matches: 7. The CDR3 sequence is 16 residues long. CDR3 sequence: CASSQISASGQETQYF. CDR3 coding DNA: TGCGCCAGCAGCCAAATTTCGGCTAGCGGCCAAGAGACCCAGTACTTC.

The CDR3 region is CASSARLAGDNEQFF. In DNA, the CDR3 is TGTGCCAGCAGTGCCCGACTAGCGGGAGACAATGAGCAGTTCTTC. The chain combines TRBV6-4 with TRBJ2-1; 12 bases map to TRBD2. The germline gives CDR1 MRHNA, CDR2 SNTAGT. The CDR3 runs 15 residues. The J segment lost 5 bases and the V segment lost 4 bases, leaving 3 bases of the junction unmatched.

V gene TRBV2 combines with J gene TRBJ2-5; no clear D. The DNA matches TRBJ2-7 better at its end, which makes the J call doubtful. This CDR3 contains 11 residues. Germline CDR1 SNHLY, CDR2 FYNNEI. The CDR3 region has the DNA TGTGCCAGCAGTGTTCGCTACGAGCAGTACTTC. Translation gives CASSVRYEQYF.